The 30 T cell receptor beta chains reported below all come from one sample, sequenced in a study of blood T cell repertoires in COVID-19 (dated by TCRdb to about 2020). Library creation used the immunoSEQ multiplex PCR assay. TCRdb retrieved this table from immuneACCESS and kept in-frame rearrangements only. Not all clones are present; in checked studies, unresolved V genes account for under half, and no reason is known for the remainder. The table for this sample lists about 220,000 clones; around four fifths of them were counted only once. The biggest ten clones account for 3.6% of the sample. Specimen: PBMCs or T cells enriched from blood (not recorded which). Every receptor here comes from a middle-aged woman who had been exposed to COVID-19.

This sequence joins TRBV6-5 and TRBJ1-1; perhaps TRBD1 as D (5 bases). The CDR3 runs 14 residues. Trimming pared 0 bases from V and 1 base from J, leaving 6 bases between. CDR1 is MNHEY, CDR2 SVGAGI, per germline. CDR3 sequence (DNA): TGTGCCAGCAGTTACTCCGACAGGAACACTGAAGCTTTCTTT. This translates into CASSYSDRNTEAFF.

This chain joins TRBV19 and TRBJ1-4, with unresolved D. CDR3 size: 14 residues. Trimming left V 3 bases short and J 3 bases short, with 8 bases between. Germline CDR1 is LNHDA and CDR2 is SQIVND (reference sequence). The CDR3 protein is CASSISSANEKLFF. The DNA for the CDR3 is TGTGCCAGTAGTATCTCTAGCGCTAATGAAAAACTGTTTTTT.

Here the CDR3 DNA reads TGTGCCAGGAAGAGGGGACAGGCGAATTCACCCCTCCACTTT. Residues: CARKRGQANSPLHF. V gene TRBV2 combines with J gene TRBJ1-6; TRBD1 agrees at 8 bases. V gave up 9 bases and J gave up 7 bases; unmatched junction bases: 8. Per the germline V gene, CDR1 is SNHLY and CDR2 is FYNNEI. The CDR3 extends over 14 amino acids.

The table lists this clone with a few counts. The gene calls are TRBV2 and TRBJ1-2, with 9 bases matching TRBD1. Germline V gene lookup returns CDR1 SNHLY and CDR2 FYNNEI. The CDR3 is 15 amino acids. V gave up 2 bases and J gave up 8 bases; unmatched junction bases: 9. The CDR3 DNA reads TGTGCCAGCAGTGAACCCCCGGGACAGGGAAAAGGCTACACCTTC. Translated: CASSEPPGQGKGYTF.

The rearrangement joins TRBV3-1 (or the pseudogene TRBV3-2) to TRBJ2-5; D ambiguous. V was pared by 0 bases and J by 7 bases, with 6 bases between. CDR1 is LGHDT and CDR2 is YNNKEL in the germline V gene (reference sequence). The CDR3 has 12 amino acids. CDR3 nucleotide sequence: TGTGCCAGCAGCCAAGATCAATGGACCCAGTACTTC. Its protein is CASSQDQWTQYF.

This clone occurred once. The V gene is TRBV7-9, the J gene TRBJ1-6, with 8 bases aligning to TRBD1. This CDR3 is built from 15 residues. V gave up 1 base and J gave up 9 bases; unmatched junction bases: 5. CDR1 is SEHNR and CDR2 is FQNEAQ in the germline V gene (reference sequence). CDR3: CASSLVQGAFSPLHF. As DNA, the CDR3 is TGTGCCAGCAGCTTAGTCCAGGGGGCCTTTTCACCCCTCCACTTT.

The chain carries TRBV19 and TRBJ2-1, with 8 bases fitting TRBD2. The CDR3 has 17 residues. In germline, CDR1 is LNHDA, CDR2 SQIVND (reference sequence). The J segment lost 0 bases and the V segment lost 3 bases, leaving 7 bases of the junction unmatched. CDR3 bases: TGTGCCAGTAGTATGTCGAGCGGGGGTTACTCCTACAATGAGCAGTTCTTC. It codes for CASSMSSGGYSYNEQFF.

The rearrangement uses TRBV25-1 and TRBJ1-3; D is unclear. V shed 3 bases and J shed 2 bases, with 11 bases lying between them. CDR1 is MGHDK and CDR2 is SYGVNS in the germline V gene. The CDR3 length is 15 residues. CDR3 DNA: TGTGCCAGCAGTGACCCTTCAGGCGCTGGAAACACCATATATTTT. Protein sequence: CASSDPSGAGNTIYF.

As DNA, the CDR3 is TGTGCCAGCTCACCACTCGCGGTAGGGGTTAGCAATCAGCCCCAGCATTTT. Translating it yields CASSPLAVGVSNQPQHF. V usage is TRBV18 and J usage is TRBJ1-5; a weak D match, TRBD1 (5 bases). The CDR3 extends over 17 amino acids. V lost 1 base and J 0 bases, leaving 13 bases between the germline ends. Per the germline V gene, CDR1 is KGHSH and CDR2 is LQKENI.

The rearrangement uses TRBV3-1 (or the pseudogene TRBV3-2) and TRBJ2-7, with TRBD1 as a possible D gene (6 bases). Looked up from germline, CDR1 is LGHDT and CDR2 is YNNKEL (reference sequence). This CDR3 has 16 residues. V shed 0 bases and J shed 2 bases, with 14 bases lying between them. The CDR3 spells CASSQDIGGGPYEQYF. Written as DNA, the CDR3 is TGTGCCAGCAGCCAAGATATAGGTGGGGGCCCCTACGAGCAGTACTTC.

The chain couples TRBV5-4 to TRBJ2-2; TRBD2 matches at 14 bases. With V trimmed by 4 bases and J by 7 bases, 9 bases remained unmatched. This CDR3 spans 17 amino acids. Germline assignment: CDR1 SGHNT and CDR2 YYREEE (reference sequence). The CDR3 loop is CASSPGLAGAWGGELFF. DNA for the CDR3: TGTGCCAGCAGCCCGGGACTAGCGGGGGCCTGGGGCGGGGAGCTGTTTTTT.

The chain uses TRBV6-2 or TRBV6-3 and TRBJ2-2; TRBD1 aligns across 8 bases. This CDR3 is built from 15 residues. CDR1 MNHEY and CDR2 SVGEGT come from the germline V gene. After removal of 7 bases from V and 4 bases from J, the junction contained 8 bases not matched to a gene. The CDR3 spells CASNPGQASTGELFF. CDR3 bases: TGTGCCAGCAACCCGGGACAGGCCTCCACCGGGGAGCTGTTTTTT.

The chain is built from TRBV2 and TRBJ2-3; TRBD2 agrees at 7 bases. The CDR3 has 15 residues. CDR1 and CDR2 (germline): SNHLY, FYNNEI. J gave up 2 bases and V 7 bases, and 9 bases lay outside the gene matches. CDR3 residues: CASTVGGIPTDTQYF. CDR3 coding DNA: TGTGCCAGCACCGTGGGGGGGATCCCCACAGATACGCAGTATTTT.

The chain employs TRBV3-1 (or the pseudogene TRBV3-2) and TRBJ2-4; 10 bases map to TRBD2. The CDR3 is 21 residues long. CDR1 and CDR2 (germline): LGHDT, YNNKEL (reference sequence). J gave up 1 base and V 4 bases, and 19 bases lay outside the gene matches. CDR3 in amino acids: CASSPKVAGGPPGFAKNIQYF. The CDR3 coding sequence is TGTGCCAGCAGCCCGAAAGTAGCGGGGGGACCCCCTGGGTTCGCCAAAAACATTCAGTACTTC.

This chain uses TRBV6-1 with TRBJ2-1; 10 bases match TRBD2. Germline V gives CDR1 MNHNS, CDR2 SASEGT. This CDR3 spans 16 amino acids. V lost 2 bases to trimming and J lost 8 bases; unmatched junction nucleotides: 9. CDR3 loop: CASSERLSGGAHEQFF. Written as DNA, the CDR3 is TGTGCCAGCAGTGAACGGTTAAGCGGGGGGGCCCATGAGCAGTTCTTC.

The chain carries TRBV19 and TRBJ1-1; tentative D call: TRBD1 (6 bases). This CDR3 region has 12 residues. Looked up from germline, CDR1 is LNHDA and CDR2 is SQIVND (reference sequence). The V end lost 7 bases, the J end lost 4 bases, and 10 bases lay between the germline ends. CDR3 sequence: CASKAGATEAFF. CDR3 in DNA: TGTGCCAGTAAAGCAGGGGCCACTGAAGCTTTCTTT.

This clone was recorded a few times. This same CDR3 is encoded by further DNA sequences in the sample. The J gene is TRBJ1-3, the V gene TRBV28; 8 positions agree with TRBD1. Germline CDR1 reads MDHEN; CDR2 reads SYDVKM. This CDR3 spans 15 amino acids. With V trimmed by 2 bases and J by 4 bases, 4 bases remained unmatched. CDR3 sequence reads: CASSLGQGSGNTIYF. As DNA, the CDR3 is TGTGCCAGCAGTTTAGGACAGGGTTCGGGAAACACCATATATTTT.

The CDR3 here is CASSPWGGSTDTQYF. In nucleotides, the CDR3 is TGTGCCAGCAGTCCTTGGGGGGGTAGCACAGATACGCAGTATTTT. V is TRBV4-2 and J is TRBJ2-3; 7 nucleotides align to TRBD2. With V trimmed by 6 bases and J by 0 bases, 6 bases remained unmatched. The CDR3 is made up of 15 amino acids. CDR1 is LGHNA and CDR2 is YNFKEQ in the germline V gene.

The chain is built from TRBV5-5 and TRBJ2-2; 7 nucleotides agree with TRBD1. The germline gives CDR1 SGHKS, CDR2 YYEKEE (reference sequence). The CDR3 has 15 residues. V lost 2 bases to trimming and J lost 4 bases; unmatched junction nucleotides: 5. CDR3 sequence reads: CASSFKEGATGELFF. The CDR3 coding sequence is TGTGCCAGCAGCTTTAAAGAGGGGGCCACCGGGGAGCTGTTTTTT.

The chain has TRBV7-9 and TRBJ2-7; 8 bases align to TRBD1. This CDR3 comprises 14 residues. V was pared by 8 bases and J by 0 bases, with 6 bases of the junction left unmatched. Looked up from germline, CDR1 is SEHNR and CDR2 is FQNEAQ (reference sequence). CDR3 sequence reads: CASSGTGSSYEQYF. The CDR3 nucleotides read TGTGCCAGCTCCGGGACAGGAAGCTCCTACGAGCAGTACTTC.

The rearrangement uses TRBV7-2 and TRBJ1-1; no clear D. The CDR3 consists of 15 residues. Germline CDR1 is SGHTA and CDR2 is FQGNSA. Trimming shortened V by 1 base and J by 0 bases, and 9 bases separated the two germline ends. The CDR3, as DNA: TGTGCCAGCAGCTTAGTTCCAGGTATGAACACTGAAGCTTTCTTT. It translates to CASSLVPGMNTEAFF.

The chain employs TRBV6-5 and TRBJ1-2; the match to TRBD1 covers 9 bases. CDR1 MNHEY and CDR2 SVGAGI come from the germline V gene. Trimming removed 6 bases from V and 4 bases from J; junction bases left unmatched: 6. The CDR3 has 14 amino acids. This CDR3 is CASSSDRGVYGYTF. CDR3 sequence (DNA): TGTGCCAGCAGCAGTGACAGGGGGGTCTATGGCTACACCTTC.

This clone has only one observation. This chain joins TRBV19 and TRBJ2-1; D is possibly TRBD2 (7 bases). Germline-derived CDR1 and CDR2 are LNHDA and SQIVND (reference sequence). This CDR3 has 16 residues. The V end was cut by 5 bases, the J end by 7 bases, with 21 bases between. The CDR3 region has the DNA TGTGCCAGTAGTTCTCTGAGGAGGGGGGGTTGGAATGAGCAGTTCTTC. Translating it yields CASSSLRRGGWNEQFF. The variable domain in full, with the rest retrieved from reference TRBV19 and TRBJ2-1, is DGGITQSPKYLFRKEGQNVTLSCEQNLNHDAMYWYRQDPGQGLRLIYYSQIVNDFQKGDIAEGYSVSREKKESFPLTVTSAQKNPTAFYLCASSSLRRGGWNEQFFGPGTRLTVL.

V gene TRBV27 combines with J gene TRBJ2-1; 13 positions agree with TRBD2. CDR3 size: 18 residues. Per the germline V gene, CDR1 is MNHEY and CDR2 is SMNVEV (reference sequence). Losses at the gene ends were 5 bases for V and 0 bases for J; bases not matched to a gene: 7. The CDR3 DNA is TGTGCCAGCAGTCTAACTAGCGGGGGGGCCCCCTCCTACAATGAGCAGTTCTTC. Translated: CASSLTSGGAPSYNEQFF.

This clone was observed a handful of times. The genes are TRBV6-5 and TRBJ2-1; 12 positions match TRBD2. Germline-derived CDR1 and CDR2 are MNHEY and SVGAGI. The V and J ends lost 7 bases and 8 bases, in that order; junction bases with no gene match: 9. This CDR3 comprises 15 residues. This chain's CDR3 is CASITLAGGPHEQFF. The CDR3 bases are TGTGCCAGCATCACTCTAGCGGGGGGGCCTCATGAGCAGTTCTTC.

V and J are TRBV9 and TRBJ1-1; 7 nucleotides agree with TRBD1. Per the germline V gene, CDR1 is SGDLS and CDR2 is YYNGEE. The V gene end was trimmed by 4 bases and the J gene end by 3 bases; junction bases not matched to a gene: 6. This CDR3 contains 14 residues. This CDR3 is CASSPTGADTEAFF. As DNA, the CDR3 is TGTGCCAGCAGCCCCACAGGGGCGGACACTGAAGCTTTCTTT.

V and J are TRBV7-2 and TRBJ2-2; possible D gene TRBD2, 5 bases. V was clipped by 0 bases and J by 6 bases, with 17 bases between them. The length of the CDR3 is 17 residues. CDR1 and CDR2 from the germline V gene are SGHTA and FQGNSA. CDR3 region: CASSLALDSFFAGELFF. The CDR3 DNA reads TGTGCCAGCAGCTTAGCGCTGGACTCTTTTTTCGCCGGGGAGCTGTTTTTT.

This sequence joins TRBV4-1 and TRBJ1-2; D might be TRBD1 (5 bases). The CDR3 extends over 13 amino acids. From germline, CDR1 is MGHRA and CDR2 YSYEKL. Trimming took 4 bases from V and 4 from J, leaving 10 bases between them. This CDR3 is CASSLQDFYGYTF. The CDR3 region has the DNA TGCGCCAGCAGCCTACAGGATTTCTATGGCTACACCTTC.

The chain uses TRBV11-3 and TRBJ2-3; 8 bases are a match to TRBD2. The CDR3 consists of 15 residues. V dropped 5 bases and J dropped 6; count of bases not matched to a gene: 10. CDR1 SGHNT and CDR2 YENEEA come from the germline V gene. The CDR3 region has the DNA TGTGCCAGCAGCATACGAGCGGGGGCCGTGGATACGCAGTATTTT. Translating gives CASSIRAGAVDTQYF.

The chain is built from TRBV4-3 and TRBJ1-4, with D uncertain. Per germline, CDR1 LGHNA and CDR2 YSLEER. The CDR3 is made up of 15 amino acids. V gave up 1 base and J gave up 7 bases, with 13 bases separating them. The CDR3 is CASSQGGKGGEKLFF. The CDR3 DNA reads as TGCGCCAGCAGCCAAGGCGGGAAAGGTGGTGAAAAACTGTTTTTT.